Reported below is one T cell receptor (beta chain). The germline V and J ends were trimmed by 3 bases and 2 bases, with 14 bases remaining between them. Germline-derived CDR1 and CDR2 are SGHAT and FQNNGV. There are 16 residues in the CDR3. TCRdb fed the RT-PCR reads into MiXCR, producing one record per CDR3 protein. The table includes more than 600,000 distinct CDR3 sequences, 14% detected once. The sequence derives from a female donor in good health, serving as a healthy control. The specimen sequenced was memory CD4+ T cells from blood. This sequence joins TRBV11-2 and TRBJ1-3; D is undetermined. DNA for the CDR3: TGTGCCAGCAGCTTTGAATCGTCGGGAGCTGGAAACACCATATATTTT. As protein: CASSFESSGAGNTIYF.